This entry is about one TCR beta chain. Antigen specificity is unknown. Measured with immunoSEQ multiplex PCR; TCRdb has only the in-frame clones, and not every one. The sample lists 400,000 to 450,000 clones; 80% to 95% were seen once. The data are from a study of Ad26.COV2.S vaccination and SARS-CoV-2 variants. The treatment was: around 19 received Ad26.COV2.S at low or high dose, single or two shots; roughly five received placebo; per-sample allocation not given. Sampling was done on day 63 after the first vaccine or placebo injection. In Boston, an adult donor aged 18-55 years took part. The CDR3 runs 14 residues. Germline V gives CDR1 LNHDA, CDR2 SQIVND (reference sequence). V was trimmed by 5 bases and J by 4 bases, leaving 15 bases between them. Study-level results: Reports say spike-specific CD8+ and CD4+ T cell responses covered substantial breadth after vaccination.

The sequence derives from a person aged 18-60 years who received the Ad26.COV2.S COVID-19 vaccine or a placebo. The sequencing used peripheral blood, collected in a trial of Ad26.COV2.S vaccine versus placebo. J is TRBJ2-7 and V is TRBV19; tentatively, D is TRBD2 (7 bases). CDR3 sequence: CASSSEGGFYEQYF. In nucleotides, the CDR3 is TGTGCCAGTAGTTCCGAGGGGGGGTTTTACGAGCAGTACTTC. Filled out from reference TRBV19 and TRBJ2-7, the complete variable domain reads DGGITQSPKYLFRKEGQNVTLSCEQNLNHDAMYWYRQDPGQGLRLIYYSQIVNDFQKGDIAEGYSVSREKKESFPLTVTSAQKNPTAFYLCASSSEGGFYEQYFGPGTRLTVT.